This TCR beta chain stems from a study of blood T cell repertoires in COVID-19. Across the study: The cDNA or gDNA used as material had been derived from T cells, B-cell-depleted T cells, or PBMCs.

The repertoire was sequenced with immunoSEQ multiplex PCR; TCRdb's copy has only in-frame clones and lacks some. The sample consists of 300,000 to 450,000 clones, roughly 90% of them appearing once. Trimming left V 4 bases short and J 0 bases short, with 10 bases between. Germline CDR1 reads SQVTM; CDR2 reads ANQGSEA. This CDR3 is built from 14 residues. This clonotype originated in a woman aged 30 to 39 who had been exposed to COVID-19. The sequenced material came from PBMCs or T cells enriched from blood (not recorded which). The chain links TRBV29-1 to TRBJ1-5, with no clear D. The CDR3 DNA sequence: TGCAGCGTTGCGGAGCAAAATAGCAATCAGCCCCAGCATTTT. Translation: CSVAEQNSNQPQHF.